These 21 T cell receptor beta chains share one sample of origin, sequenced in a study of blood T cell repertoires in COVID-19. The method was immunoSEQ multiplex PCR; TCRdb's version includes in-frame clones alone and lacks a portion of them. Here the sample spans around 70,000 clones, roughly 90% being singletons. Sequencing used peripheral blood. These receptors were obtained from a man between 45 and 60 years old with acute or convalescent COVID-19.

The chain links TRBV6-5 to TRBJ2-7, with 9 bases fitting TRBD1. Germline lookup yields CDR1 MNHEY and CDR2 SVGAGI. V shed 5 bases and J 5 bases; nucleotides not matched to a gene: 10. The CDR3 sequence is 15 residues long. CDR3 nucleotides: TGTGCCAGCAGTCGACCGGGACAGGGTATCGACGAGCAGTACTTC. It translates to CASSRPGQGIDEQYF.

Details on this clone: In the same sample, other DNA sequences code for this CDR3. The CDR3 DNA follows: TGTGCCAGCAGCTTAAGGCGACAGCAATACTCTGGGGCCAACGTCCTGACTTTC. Its translation is CASSLRRQQYSGANVLTF. The chain employs TRBV11-2 and TRBJ2-6; possibly TRBD1 for D (5 bases). The CDR3 sequence is 18 residues long. Trimming pared 2 bases from V and 0 bases from J, leaving 14 bases between. Germline V gene lookup returns CDR1 SGHAT and CDR2 FQNNGV.

The gene calls are TRBV5-6 and TRBJ1-1; 7 positions agree with TRBD1. Germline lookup yields CDR1 SGHDT and CDR2 YYEEEE. Germline trimming cut 3 bases from V and 11 bases from J; bases unmatched to any gene: 7. The CDR3 loop spans 12 amino acids. CDR3 in amino acids: CASSSKTGQAFF. In DNA form, the CDR3 reads TGTGCCAGCAGCTCCAAGACAGGGCAGGCTTTCTTT.

This chain joins TRBV28 and TRBJ1-3; D might be TRBD1 (6 bases). The germline V and J ends were trimmed by 7 bases and 4 bases, with 17 bases remaining between them. Germline V gene data show CDR1 as MDHEN and CDR2 as SYDVKM. This CDR3 has 15 amino acids. CDR3 protein: CASTLDTGFGNTIYF. The DNA for the CDR3 is TGTGCCAGCACCCTAGACACAGGGTTCGGAAACACCATATATTTT.

In DNA form, the CDR3 reads TGTGCCAGCAGCTCTTGGACTAGCGGAAGTCAAGAGACCCAGTACTTC. Residues: CASSSWTSGSQETQYF. This chain links TRBV13 with TRBJ2-5; TRBD2 agrees at 10 bases. The CDR3 is 16 amino acids. Germline loops: CDR1 PRHDT, CDR2 FYEKMQ (reference sequence). V lost 4 bases to trimming and J lost 2 bases; unmatched junction nucleotides: 7.

This clone showed up just once. The chain links TRBV27 to TRBJ1-2; a possible D gene is TRBD1 (6 bases). The CDR3 covers 16 residues. The germline V and J ends were trimmed by 8 bases and 3 bases, with 22 bases remaining between them. CDR1 MNHEY and CDR2 SMNVEV come from the germline V gene (reference sequence). CDR3 in DNA: TGTGCCAGCGCCCCCGGGACACCGACAGGCTACTATGGCTACACCTTC. The encoded protein is CASAPGTPTGYYGYTF.

J is TRBJ2-2 and V is TRBV18, with 8 positions matching TRBD1. The germline V gene has CDR1 KGHSH and CDR2 LQKENI. J lost 4 bases, V lost 0 bases, and 4 bases had no gene match. The CDR3 covers 16 residues. CDR3 sequence: CASSPPWTGTTGELFF. The CDR3 region has the DNA TGTGCCAGCTCACCACCGTGGACAGGGACCACCGGGGAGCTGTTTTTT.

The chain links TRBV3-1 (or the pseudogene TRBV3-2) to TRBJ1-2, with D tentatively TRBD1 (6 bases). V was shortened by 3 bases and J by 3 bases, with 11 bases between the two germline ends. The CDR3 is made up of 14 amino acids. Germline CDR1 reads LGHDT; CDR2 reads YNNKEL (reference sequence). The CDR3 DNA sequence: TGTGCCAGCAGCCACCGGGGGGCGGACTATGGCTACACCTTC. This codes for CASSHRGADYGYTF.

The rearrangement joins TRBV7-3 to TRBJ2-5; TRBD2 agrees at 10 bases. V lost 5 bases to trimming and J lost 4 bases; unmatched junction nucleotides: 7. CDR3 length equals 15 residues. From germline, CDR1 is SGHTA and CDR2 FQGTGA. The CDR3 loop reads CASSGIAGGLETQYF. Written as DNA, the CDR3 is TGTGCCAGCAGCGGTATAGCGGGGGGCCTAGAGACCCAGTACTTC.

The table lists this clone with a count of one. This sequence joins TRBV2 and TRBJ1-4; TRBD1 matches 7 bases. This CDR3 has 13 residues. Germline CDR1 reads SNHLY; CDR2 reads FYNNEI. V lost 6 bases and J lost 8; bases outside the gene matches: 6. CDR3 in amino acids: CASSGQVEEKLFF. Here the CDR3 DNA reads TGTGCCAGCAGCGGACAGGTTGAGGAAAAACTGTTTTTT. Full variable domain (missing parts from reference TRBV2 and TRBJ1-4): EPEVTQTPSHQVTQMGQEVILRCVPISNHLYFYWYRQILGQKVEFLVSFYNNEISEKSEIFDDQFSVERPDGSNFTLKIRSTKLEDSAMYFCASSGQVEEKLFFGSGTQLSVL.

The chain combines TRBV28 with TRBJ1-1; the D gene is possibly TRBD1 (5 bases). The ends were cut back, 11 bases at V and 1 base at J, with 14 bases in the middle. The V gene's germline CDR1 is MDHEN and CDR2 SYDVKM. The CDR3 consists of 13 residues. The CDR3 region is CALRRGTNTEAFF. As DNA, the CDR3 is TGTGCCCTCCGGCGGGGCACGAACACTGAAGCTTTCTTT.

This clone was seen only once. The chain uses TRBV6-6 and TRBJ2-2; TRBD2 matches at 12 bases. J was trimmed by 6 bases and V by 5 bases; bases with no gene match: 4. Germline loops: CDR1 MNHNY, CDR2 SVGAGI (reference sequence). The CDR3 is 15 amino acids. CDR3 coding DNA: TGTGCCAGCAGTGCACTAGCGGGAGGCCCCGGGGAGCTGTTTTTT. This encodes CASSALAGGPGELFF.

The V gene is TRBV7-2, the J gene TRBJ2-2; unclear D gene. Germline CDR1 is SGHTA and CDR2 is FQGNSA. The CDR3 sequence is 15 residues long. V was trimmed by 7 bases and J by 0 bases, leaving 12 bases between them. The CDR3 protein is CASNLGSTNTGELFF. The CDR3 DNA follows: TGTGCCAGCAACCTCGGGTCTACGAACACCGGGGAGCTGTTTTTT.

The V and J genes are TRBV5-1 and TRBJ2-5; D is unresolved. Trimming cost V 1 base and J 0 bases, with 7 bases left between them. The germline gives CDR1 SGHRS, CDR2 YFSETQ. The CDR3 contains 14 residues. The CDR3 protein is CASSLRTDQETQYF. CDR3 coding DNA: TGCGCCAGCAGCTTGCGCACAGACCAAGAGACCCAGTACTTC. Full variable domain (outside the CDR3, taken from reference TRBV5-1 and TRBJ2-5): KAGVTQTPRYLIKTRGQQVTLSCSPISGHRSVSWYQQTPGQGLQFLFEYFSETQRNKGNFPGRFSGRQFSNSRSEMNVSTLELGDSALYLCASSLRTDQETQYFGPGTRLLVL.

The rearrangement links TRBV5-1 to TRBJ2-7; 7 nucleotides align to TRBD1. The CDR3 runs 12 residues. V was pared by 5 bases and J by 6 bases, with 5 bases of the junction left unmatched. Germline V gives CDR1 SGHRS, CDR2 YFSETQ. The CDR3 sequence is CASSFSGGEQYV. The CDR3 DNA is TGCGCCAGCAGTTTCTCAGGGGGCGAGCAGTACGTC.

V is TRBV6-2 or TRBV6-3 and J is TRBJ2-3; TRBD1 matches at 10 bases. V trimming: 2 bases; J trimming: 0 bases; junction bases outside the gene matches: 8. Germline CDR1 reads MNHEY; CDR2 reads SVGEGT. The CDR3 contains 18 residues. The CDR3 loop is CASSYERDRGLSTDTQYF. Here the CDR3 DNA reads TGTGCCAGCAGTTACGAAAGGGACAGGGGCCTTAGCACAGATACGCAGTATTTT.

The genes are TRBV12-3 or TRBV12-4 and TRBJ2-3; D ambiguous. Trimming removed 6 bases from V and 3 bases from J, with 4 bases in between. The CDR3 has 11 amino acids. The CDR3 sequence: CASSRTDTQYF. Written as DNA, the CDR3 is TGTGCCAGCAGCCGTACAGATACGCAGTATTTT.

The chain carries TRBV16 and TRBJ1-2; 9 nucleotides agree with TRBD1. The CDR3 is 18 amino acids. V gave up 2 bases and J gave up 3 bases; unmatched junction bases: 13. CDR1 KGHSY and CDR2 FQNENV come from the germline V gene. The CDR3 region has the DNA TGTGCCAGCAGCCAAGCCCCTACCGGGACAGGGACTTACTATGGCTACACCTTC. Its translation: CASSQAPTGTGTYYGYTF.

V and J are TRBV12-3 or TRBV12-4 and TRBJ1-5; 7 positions match TRBD1. Trimming at V came to 8 bases and at J to 7 bases, leaving 5 bases not matched to a gene. This CDR3 is 12 amino acids long. The CDR3 spells CASGGQNQPQHF. The CDR3 DNA is TGTGCCAGCGGGGGACAGAACCAGCCCCAGCATTTT.

This clone was observed once. The CDR3 protein is CASSDPGQGRSPLHF. In nucleotides, the CDR3 is TGTGCCAGCAGTGACCCGGGACAGGGCCGTTCACCCCTCCACTTT. V usage is TRBV6-4 and J usage is TRBJ1-6; 9 nucleotides match TRBD1. Germline CDR1 MRHNA, CDR2 SNTAGT. Unmatched junction bases numbered 5, after V lost 2 bases and J lost 9 bases. The CDR3 is 15 residues long.

The genes are TRBV5-6 and TRBJ2-5, with TRBD2 matching 14 bases. From germline, CDR1 is SGHDT and CDR2 YYEEEE. Trimming at V came to 6 bases and at J to 2 bases, leaving 12 bases not matched to a gene. CDR3 size: 18 residues. This chain's CDR3 is CASKVVTSGGDEQETQYF. CDR3 DNA: TGTGCCAGCAAGGTGGTGACTAGCGGGGGGGACGAACAAGAGACCCAGTACTTC.